This T cell receptor beta chain was identified in a study of blood T cells in healthy people across ages. About this clonotype: Antigen specificity is unknown.

Isolation per sample recovered at least 6 million PBMCs. Study results and limitations: The recorded TCR beta diversity per million T cells decreased in a roughly linear manner with age.

Germline V gene sequence: CDR1 SGDLS, CDR2 YYNGEE. CDR3 length: 16 residues. V was trimmed by 2 bases and J by 3 bases, leaving 17 bases between them. With a J-beta primer mix and a sample-barcoded 5' primer, a second PCR ran 7 to 11 cycles. Each TCR beta cDNA got a 12-nucleotide random molecular identifier. TCRdb fed the 5' RACE reads into MiXCR, producing one record per CDR3 protein. The sample holds around 800,000 distinct CDR3 sequences, around 25% seen once. The same specimen was also included in a second study, on T cells of mothers and their children. Per that study: The study found slightly higher but non-significant overlap in related versus unrelated mother-child pairs.

This clonotype was obtained from a boy between 5 and 17 years old in good health. The chain couples TRBV9 to TRBJ2-5, with D possibly TRBD2 on 5 matching bases. The sequencing sample was made of blood. The CDR3, as DNA: TGTGCCAGCAGCGTGGGAGTAAGGGATTGGGAAGAGACCCAGTACTTC. It is translated as CASSVGVRDWEETQYF.